The 27 T cell receptor beta chains below were found in one sample sequenced in a study of CD8+CD57+ T cells in acquired aplastic anemia. An expansion of CD8+CD57+ cells by flow cytometry had been shown in patients chosen for sequencing. The template used for profiling TCR beta VDJ and CDR3 was genomic DNA. Each CDR3 protein is one row after TCRdb ran MiXCR on the reads. The table includes about 98,000 distinct CDR3 sequences, around 70% detected once. The sequenced sample consisted of sorted CD4+, CD8+, or CD8+CD57+ T cells (not recorded which) from PBMCs. The receptors come from a human donor with aplastic anemia.

The chain couples TRBV29-1 to TRBJ1-1; TRBD1 aligns across 7 bases. The germline gives CDR1 SQVTM, CDR2 ANQGSEA. V gave up 4 bases and J gave up 0 bases; unmatched junction bases: 2. This CDR3 is 13 amino acids long. For the CDR3, the DNA is TGCAGCGTTGGACAGGGCCTGAACACTGAAGCTTTCTTT. It codes for CSVGQGLNTEAFF.

The chain is built from TRBV15 and TRBJ1-1; 7 bases are shared with TRBD1. Germline CDR1 is LNHNV and CDR2 is YYDKDF (reference sequence). The CDR3 has 14 amino acids. V shed 5 bases and J 5 bases; nucleotides not matched to a gene: 8. The DNA of the CDR3 is TGTGCCACCAGCCAACGACAGGGAGGGACTGAAGCTTTCTTT. Translated: CATSQRQGGTEAFF.

J is TRBJ2-3 and V is TRBV2; TRBD1 matches at 10 bases. This CDR3 spans 15 amino acids. V lost 6 bases to trimming and J lost 5 bases; unmatched junction nucleotides: 8. CDR1 and CDR2 (germline): SNHLY, FYNNEI. The CDR3 DNA follows: TGTGCCAGCAGGATGACAGGGGGCGGGAAAGATACGCAGTATTTT. Encoded protein: CASRMTGGGKDTQYF.

This clonotype was found a few times. CDR3 residues: CASSGQGAYEQYF. CDR3 bases: TGTGCCAGCAGTGGACAGGGAGCCTACGAGCAGTACTTC. The chain couples TRBV12-3 or TRBV12-4 to TRBJ2-7; 8 bases map to TRBD1. V lost 5 bases and J lost 2; bases outside the gene matches: 2. The CDR3 is 13 residues long.

The V and J genes are TRBV10-3 and TRBJ2-1, with D tentatively TRBD2 (5 bases). Trimming pared 3 bases from V and 3 bases from J, leaving 21 bases between. Germline V gene lookup returns CDR1 ENHRY and CDR2 SYGVKD. There are 18 residues in the CDR3. CDR3 residues: CAISDLRTGGLIYNEQFF. CDR3 sequence (DNA): TGTGCCATCAGTGATCTGAGAACCGGCGGGCTCATCTACAATGAGCAGTTCTTC.

V and J are TRBV2 and TRBJ2-5; possible D gene TRBD1, 5 bases. Germline assignment: CDR1 SNHLY and CDR2 FYNNEI. The CDR3 is 15 residues long. The V end lost 6 bases, the J end lost 1 base, and 15 bases lay between the germline ends. The CDR3: CASSQDSVLQETQYF. The CDR3 nucleotides are TGTGCCAGCAGCCAAGACAGCGTACTCCAAGAGACCCAGTACTTC.

The rearrangement links TRBV7-2 to TRBJ2-1; D gene unclear. Germline-derived CDR1 and CDR2 are SGHTA and FQGNSA. The germline V and J ends were trimmed by 3 bases and 5 bases, with 8 bases remaining between them. The CDR3 loop spans 13 amino acids. This CDR3 is CASSFEIHNEQFF. The CDR3 nucleotides are TGTGCCAGCAGCTTCGAAATACACAATGAGCAGTTCTTC.

In nucleotides, the CDR3 is TGTGCCGTCAAGGACAGAACGAACACTGAAGCTTTCTTT. Protein product: CAVKDRTNTEAFF. The chain uses TRBV10-3 and TRBJ1-1; TRBD1 is a possible D gene (6 bases). V was pared by 11 bases and J by 1 base, with 14 bases between. The CDR3 is 13 residues long. Germline assignment: CDR1 ENHRY and CDR2 SYGVKD.

The chain has TRBV15 and TRBJ2-3, with D unresolved. This CDR3 is built from 15 residues. V lost 4 bases, J lost 2 bases, and 13 bases lay in between. Germline-derived CDR1 and CDR2 are LNHNV and YYDKDF (reference sequence). The DNA for the CDR3 is TGTGCCACCAGCATCAGTGGCAGCCCCACAGATACGCAGTATTTT. Translated: CATSISGSPTDTQYF.

This chain connects TRBV7-8 to TRBJ2-1; tentative D call: TRBD1 (5 bases). Trimming stripped 5 bases from V and 6 bases from J, with 17 bases between. CDR1 is SGHVS, CDR2 FQNEAQ, per germline. The length of the CDR3 is 15 residues. Here the CDR3 reads CASSIPPTDPNEQFF. CDR3 sequence (DNA): TGTGCCAGCAGCATACCCCCGACAGACCCCAATGAGCAGTTCTTC.

This clonotype was recorded at least ten times. The gene calls are TRBV6-1 and TRBJ2-5; 10 nucleotides match TRBD2. The germline V gene encodes CDR1 MNHNS and CDR2 SASEGT. V lost 3 bases to trimming and J lost 5 bases; unmatched junction nucleotides: 9. The CDR3 totals 16 residues. The CDR3 region is CASSDPSGRGWETQYF. DNA of the CDR3: TGTGCCAGCAGTGACCCTAGCGGGAGAGGGTGGGAGACCCAGTACTTC.

This clonotype was seen ten or more times. The chain carries TRBV7-8 and TRBJ2-1, with 7 bases fitting TRBD1. The germline V gene encodes CDR1 SGHVS and CDR2 FQNEAQ. With V trimmed by 1 base and J by 5 bases, 5 bases remained unmatched. CDR3 size: 15 residues. The CDR3 DNA is TGTGCCAGCAGCTTAGGACAGGGATCCAACAATGAGCAGTTCTTC. Its protein is CASSLGQGSNNEQFF.

The genes are TRBV10-3 and TRBJ2-7, with TRBD1 as a possible D gene (6 bases). Germline CDR1 is ENHRY and CDR2 is SYGVKD. This CDR3 is built from 11 residues. Trimming took off 5 bases at V and 5 bases at J, with 7 bases between the two ends. The CDR3, as DNA: TGTGCCATCAGTCAGGGGCACGAGCAGTACTTC. Residues: CAISQGHEQYF.

The chain is built from TRBV20-1 and TRBJ1-5; TRBD1 matches at 12 bases. J was trimmed by 0 bases and V by 5 bases; bases with no gene match: 5. The CDR3 contains 16 residues. The germline V gene has CDR1 DFQATT and CDR2 SNEGSKA (reference sequence). The CDR3 is CSAAGQGAGSNQPQHF. In nucleotides, the CDR3 is TGCAGTGCTGCGGGACAGGGGGCGGGTAGCAATCAGCCCCAGCATTTT.

A note on this clonotype: A read error may account for a junction end that differs from germline. The chain recombines TRBV7-9 with TRBJ2-7, with D unclear. Germline CDR1 reads SEHNR; CDR2 reads FQNEAQ (reference sequence). The CDR3 is made up of 13 amino acids. The CDR3 spells CAGSLPGTYEQYF. The CDR3 DNA sequence: TGTGCCGGCAGCTTACCTGGAACCTACGAGCAGTACTTC.

This clonotype was observed once. The chain joins TRBV7-8 to TRBJ2-3; possible D gene TRBD2, 6 bases. The CDR3 spans 15 residues. With 5 bases removed from V and 2 bases from J, the gap between germline ends came to 14 bases. The germline gives CDR1 SGHVS, CDR2 FQNEAQ. The CDR3 bases are TGTGCCAGCAGCCCCCCACTAGCATCCACAGATACGCAGTATTTT. Its protein is CASSPPLASTDTQYF.

Only a few counts were recorded for this clonotype. This chain joins TRBV19 and TRBJ2-2, with 8 bases fitting TRBD1. The germline gives CDR1 LNHDA, CDR2 SQIVND (reference sequence). The length of the CDR3 is 14 residues. The J segment lost 7 bases and the V segment lost 6 bases, leaving 7 bases of the junction unmatched. The CDR3 loop is CASRTGGSIGELFF. CDR3 DNA sequence: TGTGCCAGTAGAACAGGGGGTAGTATCGGGGAGCTGTTTTTT.

By sample share, this clonotype is medium-sized. This chain joins TRBV20-1 and TRBJ1-2; TRBD1 might be the D (5 bases). The CDR3 covers 13 residues. From germline, CDR1 is DFQATT and CDR2 SNEGSKA (reference sequence). V was pared by 5 bases and J by 0 bases, with 10 bases between. CDR3 in amino acids: CSARLGANYGYTF. The CDR3 DNA reads TGCAGTGCTCGTTTAGGGGCTAACTATGGCTACACCTTC.

This clonotype was detected ten times or more. The chain is built from TRBV6-1 and TRBJ1-5, with unresolved D. Between the trimmed V and J ends, which lost 3 bases and 0 bases, there was a span of 9 bases. The CDR3 consists of 15 residues. Germline V gives CDR1 MNHNS, CDR2 SASEGT. The CDR3 nucleotides read TGTGCCAGCAGTGAGGATCGGAGTAGCAATCAGCCCCAGCATTTT. It codes for CASSEDRSSNQPQHF.

This clonotype was observed many times. The chain joins TRBV20-1 to TRBJ2-3, with D uncertain. The V gene's germline CDR1 is DFQATT and CDR2 SNEGSKA (reference sequence). V lost 0 bases and J lost 3, with 7 bases in between. This CDR3 is built from 13 residues. The CDR3 DNA reads TGCAGTGCTAGAGATCTGGCAACAGATACGCAGTATTTT. The encoded protein is CSARDLATDTQYF.

This clonotype is labeled medium-sized. The rearrangement joins TRBV24-1 to TRBJ1-5; TRBD1 aligns across 8 bases. Germline-derived CDR1 and CDR2 are KGHDR and SFDVKD. V was pared by 4 bases and J by 6 bases, with 10 bases of the junction left unmatched. The CDR3 is 16 amino acids. This CDR3 reads CATSDTGTGVAQPQHF. The DNA for the CDR3 is TGTGCCACCAGTGACACCGGGACAGGAGTTGCTCAGCCCCAGCATTTT.

This clonotype appeared a few times. The chain combines TRBV7-3 with TRBJ2-5; D is possibly TRBD2 (5 bases). V was pared by 6 bases and J by 4 bases, with 12 bases between. Germline V gives CDR1 SGHTA, CDR2 FQGTGA. The CDR3 extends over 13 amino acids. The CDR3 sequence: CASSPFRGETQYF. As DNA, the CDR3 is TGTGCCAGCAGTCCCTTCCGGGGAGAGACCCAGTACTTC. Using reference TRBV7-3 and TRBJ2-5 for the parts outside the CDR3, the full variable domain is GAGVSQTPSNKVTEKGKYVELRCDPISGHTALYWYRQSLGQGPEFLIYFQGTGAADDSGLPNDRFFAVRPEGSVSTLKIQRTERGDSAVYLCASSPFRGETQYFGPGTRLLVL.

This chain connects TRBV2 to TRBJ2-3, with 8 bases that match TRBD2. CDR1 is SNHLY and CDR2 is FYNNEI in the germline V gene. The length of the CDR3 is 15 residues. V gave up 6 bases and J gave up 0 bases; unmatched junction bases: 5. The CDR3 sequence: CASRGLALSTDTQYF. The CDR3 nucleotides are TGTGCCAGCAGAGGACTAGCTTTAAGCACAGATACGCAGTATTTT. Full variable domain (missing parts from reference TRBV2 and TRBJ2-3): EPEVTQTPSHQVTQMGQEVILRCVPISNHLYFYWYRQILGQKVEFLVSFYNNEISEKSEIFDDQFSVERPDGSNFTLKIRSTKLEDSAMYFCASRGLALSTDTQYFGPGTRLTVL.

The V gene is TRBV20-1, the J gene TRBJ1-5; D not certain. With 0 bases removed from V and 0 bases from J, the gap between germline ends came to 6 bases. Germline CDR1 DFQATT, CDR2 SNEGSKA (reference sequence). This CDR3 is 14 amino acids long. The CDR3 DNA follows: TGCAGTGCTAGAGAGTCGGTTAGCAATCAGCCCCAGCATTTT. It translates to CSARESVSNQPQHF.

This clonotype was seen more than once but under ten times. For the CDR3, the DNA is TGCAGTGCTAGAAGTGGTGGAAACTATGGCTACACCTTC. The encoded protein is CSARSGGNYGYTF. This chain links TRBV20-1 with TRBJ1-2; D is unclear. This CDR3 region has 13 residues. Trimming left V 2 bases short and J 2 bases short, with 9 bases between. Per the germline V gene, CDR1 is DFQATT and CDR2 is SNEGSKA (reference sequence).

The chain joins TRBV4-2 to TRBJ1-2; D gene unclear. The CDR3 has 12 amino acids. The germline V gene encodes CDR1 LGHNA and CDR2 YNFKEQ. The V gene lost 3 bases and the J gene lost 6 bases, with 8 bases spanning the gap. This chain's CDR3 is CASSQGNDGYTF. CDR3 DNA: TGTGCCAGCAGCCAGGGGAATGATGGCTACACCTTC.

The chain uses TRBV15 and TRBJ2-2; 11 nucleotides line up with TRBD2. Germline V gene sequence: CDR1 LNHNV, CDR2 YYDKDF (reference sequence). The CDR3 is made up of 18 amino acids. Unmatched junction bases numbered 9, after V lost 3 bases and J lost 3 bases. CDR3 sequence (DNA): TGTGCCACCAGCAGGGAGGAACCGGGACTAGCGGACACCGGGGAGCTGTTTTTT. Translated, it gives CATSREEPGLADTGELFF.